This T cell receptor beta chain was sequenced for a study of PD-1 blockade in classical Hodgkin lymphoma. Study results and caveats: Baseline diversity resembling that of newly diagnosed patients was seen in complete responders. Newly diagnosed patients had baseline TCR diversity that was reportedly lower than that of healthy donors. At C4D1, TCR diversity had climbed significantly for CD4+ cells, though not for CD8+ cells.

Sequencing used immunoSEQ multiplex PCR; TCRdb keeps in-frame clones, though not all of them. The sample carries 20,000 to 25,000 clones, under 85% recorded once. V was pared by 2 bases and J by 7 bases, with 15 bases between. CDR1 PRHDT and CDR2 FYEKMQ come from the germline V gene (reference sequence). CDR3 length: 16 residues. Time point reported: cycle 4 day 1 (C4D1), after 5 to 7 weeks of nivolumab. The patients all showed relapse after autologous stem cell transplantation, while their brentuximab vedotin exposure varied. As concerns this clone: Its target is unknown.

This sequence originates from a human donor with classical Hodgkin lymphoma. Sequenced here: peripheral blood mononuclear cells (PBMCs), sampled before the fourth cycle of nivolumab. This chain joins TRBV13 and TRBJ1-6; TRBD1 is a possible D gene (6 bases). The CDR3 DNA is TGTGCCAGCAGCTTAAATCCAGGGGCTAGAAATTCACCCCTCCACTTT. This encodes CASSLNPGARNSPLHF.